Sequencing of this TCR beta chain was carried out in a study of cytomegalovirus exposure and HLA in healthy donors. Overall study results and limits: For most TCR sequences rarity was the rule, although some public TCRs occurred in many donors.

The germline gives CDR1 MNHEY, CDR2 SVGAGI. The CDR3 runs to 13 residues. V lost 6 bases and J 8 bases, leaving 16 bases between the germline ends. Concerning this clone: Its antigen is as yet unknown.

The PCR contained 60 Vbeta and 13 Jbeta primers. Some clones are missing from TCRdb's copy, which holds only in-frame ones; the method was immunoSEQ multiplex PCR. The table lists 100,000 to 150,000 clones. Sequences were obtained from PBMCs. The source is a man between 18 and 35 years old in good health and CMV-seronegative. The V call is TRBV6-5, the J call TRBJ1-2, with a possible D match to TRBD1 (5 bases). This CDR3 reads CASRRRAGSGYTF. The CDR3 bases are TGTGCCAGCAGGAGGAGGGCAGGGAGCGGCTACACCTTC.